Following are 4 T cell receptor beta chains from one sample sequenced in a study of shared clonotypes between healthy human individuals. The protocol was immunoSEQ multiplex PCR, while the TCRdb copy is restricted to in-frame clones and leaves out a portion. The sample records 90,000 to 150,000 clones, under 70% being singletons. Sequencing used memory CD8+ T cells sorted from blood. Indicated subset: CD45RO+ cells pooled with CCR7-negative TemRA cells. Source of these receptors: a woman aged 25-40 years in good health.

Comment on this clone: Other nucleotide sequences in the sample specify the same CDR3. The chain links TRBV18 to TRBJ2-6; D is undetermined. V dropped 0 bases and J dropped 0 bases, with 6 bases sitting between them. CDR3 length: 16 residues. Germline V CDR1 and CDR2: KGHSH, LQKENI. The CDR3 DNA follows: TGTGCCAGCTCACCACCGCGGTACTCTGGGGCCAACGTCCTGACTTTC. Translated: CASSPPRYSGANVLTF.

The V and J genes are TRBV18 and TRBJ2-5; the D gene is possibly TRBD2 (5 bases). Per the germline V gene, CDR1 is KGHSH and CDR2 is LQKENI. The CDR3 covers 13 residues. V shed 3 bases and J shed 5 bases, with 10 bases lying between them. CDR3 sequence reads: CASSPRGWETQYF. CDR3 nucleotide sequence: TGTGCCAGCTCACCCCGGGGTTGGGAGACCCAGTACTTC.

This clone was observed a few times. The chain carries TRBV6-5 and TRBJ2-7; D is unclear. This CDR3 is 13 amino acids long. Trimming removed 2 bases from V and 5 bases from J, with 10 bases in between. Germline-derived CDR1 and CDR2 are MNHEY and SVGAGI. The CDR3 here is CASSYAEAHEQYF. In nucleotides, the CDR3 is TGTGCCAGCAGTTACGCAGAGGCTCACGAGCAGTACTTC.

This chain uses TRBV6-5 with TRBJ2-7; 13 bases match TRBD2. The V gene's germline CDR1 is MNHEY and CDR2 SVGAGI. This CDR3 contains 15 residues. V dropped 7 bases and J dropped 3; count of bases not matched to a gene: 6. CDR3 amino acids: CASTPLAGGYYEQYF. For the CDR3, the DNA is TGTGCCAGCACTCCACTAGCGGGAGGGTACTACGAGCAGTACTTC.